These T cell receptor beta chains were read from a single sample in a study of blood T cell repertoires in COVID-19. TCRdb's table, derived via immunoSEQ multiplex PCR, lists solely in-frame clones and lacks some. The sample consists of under 300,000 clones, about 88% of them appearing once. Source material: PBMCs or T cells enriched from blood (not recorded which). Receptors were obtained from a woman between 50 and 59 years old who had recovered from COVID-19. CDR3s include the opening cysteine and the closing phenylalanine or tryptophan. Each record gives: D gene, V gene, clone size, J gene, CDR3 protein, CDR3 DNA. The D gene is left open where the match is weak. Only part of the rows carry a size: once, few, many, or a class if the clone is expanded.

D: TRBD2; V: TRBV5-1; size: NA; J: TRBJ2-1; CDR3: CASSFALAGGNEQFF; DNA: TGCGCCAGCAGCTTTGCTCTAGCGGGAGGTAATGAGCAGTTCTTC
D: TRBD2; V: TRBV2; size: NA; J: TRBJ2-1; CDR3: CASSEGRLAGSEQFF; DNA: TGTGCCAGCAGTGAGGGTCGGCTAGCGGGAAGCGAGCAGTTCTTC
D: TRBD1; V: TRBV28; size: NA; J: TRBJ1-2; CDR3: CASSLTTDRGRGYGYTF; DNA: TGTGCCAGCAGTCTGACCACGGACAGGGGGCGAGGCTATGGCTACACCTTC
D: NA; V: TRBV6-2/TRBV6-3; size: NA; J: TRBJ2-1; CDR3: CASSYGGAYNEQFF; DNA: TGTGCCAGCAGTTACGGCGGGGCCTACAATGAGCAGTTCTTC
D: NA; V: TRBV5-4; size: NA; J: TRBJ2-5; CDR3: CASSLYAGRETQYF; DNA: TGTGCCAGCAGCCTCTACGCTGGGCGAGAGACCCAGTACTTC
D: TRBD1; V: TRBV7-9; size: NA; J: TRBJ2-5; CDR3: CASSARQGWETQYF; DNA: TGTGCCAGCAGCGCCCGACAGGGATGGGAGACCCAGTACTTC
D: TRBD1; V: TRBV18; size: NA; J: TRBJ1-4; CDR3: CASSPGQGIEKLFF; DNA: TGTGCCAGCTCGCCGGGACAGGGTATTGAAAAACTGTTTTTT
D: NA; V: TRBV7-9; size: NA; J: TRBJ2-4; CDR3: CASSLYKNIQYF; DNA: TGTGCCAGCAGTCTTTATAAAAACATTCAGTACTTC
D: TRBD1; V: TRBV2; size: once; J: TRBJ1-5; CDR3: CASGTGNNQPQHF; DNA: TGTGCCAGCGGGACAGGTAACAATCAGCCCCAGCATTTT
D: TRBD1; V: TRBV28; size: NA; J: TRBJ1-2; CDR3: CASSLRGGGYTF; DNA: TGTGCCAGCAGTTTAAGAGGGGGCGGCTACACCTTC
D: NA; V: TRBV4-3; size: NA; J: TRBJ2-7; CDR3: CASSQYSASSYEQYF; DNA: TGCGCCAGCAGCCAATATAGTGCTAGCTCCTACGAGCAGTACTTC
D: NA; V: TRBV18; size: NA; J: TRBJ2-2; CDR3: CASSLGQNTGELFF; DNA: TGTGCCAGCTCCCTGGGACAGAACACCGGGGAGCTGTTTTTT
D: NA; V: TRBV3-1/TRBV3-2; size: NA; J: TRBJ1-1; CDR3: CASSPQLGGSTEAFF; DNA: TGTGCCAGCAGCCCGCAGCTAGGGGGTAGCACTGAAGCTTTCTTT
D: NA; V: TRBV21-1; size: NA; J: TRBJ1-2; CDR3: CASSQPEESGYTF; DNA: TGTGCCAGCAGCCAACCAGAGGAGAGTGGCTACACCTTC
D: TRBD1; V: TRBV7-2; size: NA; J: TRBJ2-7; CDR3: CASSPEGTGRSQYF; DNA: TGTGCCAGCAGCCCAGAAGGGACAGGTCGGTCACAGTACTTC
D: TRBD1; V: TRBV7-7; size: NA; J: TRBJ2-3; CDR3: CASSDSGTGDTDTQYF; DNA: TGTGCTAGCAGCGACTCCGGGACAGGGGACACAGATACGCAGTATTTT
D: TRBD2; V: TRBV19; size: NA; J: TRBJ2-1; CDR3: CASSSTSGGRNEQFF; DNA: TGTGCCAGTAGCTCAACTAGCGGGGGAAGAAATGAGCAGTTCTTC
D: NA; V: TRBV18; size: NA; J: TRBJ1-6; CDR3: CASSPRNSPLHF; DNA: TGTGCCAGCTCACCGCGGAATTCACCCCTCCACTTT
D: NA; V: TRBV28; size: NA; J: TRBJ2-7; CDR3: CASSATPRVYEQYF; DNA: TGTGCCAGCAGTGCGACTCCCCGGGTCTACGAGCAGTACTTC
D: NA; V: TRBV28; size: once; J: TRBJ2-1; CDR3: CASSSPTDEQFF; DNA: TGTGCCAGCAGTTCGCCTACGGATGAGCAGTTCTTC
D: NA; V: TRBV6-5; size: NA; J: TRBJ2-3; CDR3: CASSTGLFSTDTQYF; DNA: TGTGCCAGCAGTACGGGACTCTTTAGCACAGATACGCAGTATTTT
D: NA; V: TRBV19; size: NA; J: TRBJ1-1; CDR3: CASSPGQGMRMVTEAFF; DNA: TGTGCCAGTAGCCCGGGGCAGGGGATGCGAATGGTCACTGAAGCTTTCTTT
D: TRBD1; V: TRBV25-1; size: NA; J: TRBJ1-2; CDR3: CASSPGTGGFYGYTF; DNA: TGTGCCAGCAGTCCCGGGACAGGGGGGTTCTATGGCTACACCTTC
D: TRBD1; V: TRBV19; size: once; J: TRBJ1-5; CDR3: CASSIDPKSRGRSNQPQHF; DNA: TGTGCCAGTAGTATAGATCCAAAGAGCAGGGGGCGAAGCAATCAGCCCCAGCATTTT
D: TRBD1; V: TRBV7-2; size: NA; J: TRBJ1-2; CDR3: CASSSQQGINYGYTF; DNA: TGTGCCAGCAGCTCCCAACAGGGGATTAACTATGGCTACACCTTC
D: NA; V: TRBV7-2; size: few; J: TRBJ1-2; CDR3: CASSAVINYGYTF; DNA: TGTGCCAGCAGCGCGGTGATTAACTATGGCTACACCTTC
D: NA; V: TRBV5-1; size: NA; J: TRBJ1-1; CDR3: CASSRQQGSGTEAFF; DNA: TGCGCCAGCAGCCGCCAGCAGGGATCGGGTACTGAAGCTTTCTTT
D: NA; V: TRBV14; size: NA; J: TRBJ2-6; CDR3: CASSLASGANVLTF; DNA: TGTGCCAGCAGCTTGGCATCTGGGGCCAACGTCCTGACTTTC
D: TRBD2; V: TRBV4-3; size: once; J: TRBJ2-3; CDR3: CASSQEWSGREDTQYF; DNA: TGCGCCAGCAGCCAAGAATGGAGCGGGAGGGAGGATACGCAGTATTTT
D: NA; V: TRBV28; size: NA; J: TRBJ2-5; CDR3: CASSRVQETQYF; DNA: TGTGCCAGCAGTCGGGTCCAAGAGACCCAGTACTTC
D: NA; V: TRBV5-6; size: NA; J: TRBJ2-7; CDR3: CASSRREVRSEQYF; DNA: TGTGCCAGCAGCCGTCGGGAAGTAAGGTCCGAGCAGTACTTC
D: NA; V: TRBV7-3; size: NA; J: TRBJ2-2; CDR3: CASSLRGHYTGELFF; DNA: TGTGCCAGCAGCTTAAGGGGACATTACACCGGGGAGCTGTTTTTT
D: NA; V: TRBV6-5; size: NA; J: TRBJ2-6; CDR3: CASSQGSGANVLTF; DNA: TGTGCCAGCAGTCAGGGCTCTGGGGCCAACGTCCTGACTTTC
D: TRBD2; V: TRBV7-3; size: NA; J: TRBJ2-3; CDR3: CASKSSGPTDTQYF; DNA: TGTGCCAGCAAATCTAGCGGCCCCACAGATACGCAGTATTTT
D: NA; V: TRBV4-3; size: NA; J: TRBJ1-4; CDR3: CASKQGSSEKLFF; DNA: TGCGCCAGCAAGCAGGGATCGAGTGAAAAACTGTTTTTT
D: NA; V: TRBV28; size: NA; J: TRBJ1-5; CDR3: CASSLRGSQPQHF; DNA: TGTGCCAGCAGTTTACGGGGTTCCCAGCCCCAGCATTTT
D: NA; V: TRBV11-2; size: NA; J: TRBJ2-3; CDR3: CASSPPLATDTQYF; DNA: TGTGCCAGCAGCCCCCCCCTAGCGACAGATACGCAGTATTTT
D: NA; V: TRBV5-1; size: NA; J: TRBJ2-7; CDR3: CASSLDTHYEQYF; DNA: TGCGCCAGCAGCTTGGACACACACTACGAGCAGTACTTC
D: NA; V: TRBV7-9; size: NA; J: TRBJ2-1; CDR3: CASSTRQDPYNEQFF; DNA: TGTGCCAGCAGCACCAGACAGGACCCCTACAATGAGCAGTTCTTC
D: TRBD1; V: TRBV19; size: NA; J: TRBJ2-5; CDR3: CASSSGAGGRETQYF; DNA: TGTGCCAGTAGTAGCGGGGCAGGGGGCCGGGAGACCCAGTACTTC
D: NA; V: TRBV4-2; size: NA; J: TRBJ2-7; CDR3: CASSRSGDYEQYF; DNA: TGTGCCAGCAGCCGTAGCGGCGACTACGAGCAGTACTTC
D: NA; V: TRBV13; size: once; J: TRBJ2-7; CDR3: CASSLGLPRGYEQYF; DNA: TGTGCCAGCAGCCTCGGACTCCCTCGGGGATACGAGCAGTACTTC
D: TRBD1; V: TRBV5-1; size: NA; J: TRBJ2-2; CDR3: CASSLGGSVRTGELFF; DNA: TGCGCCAGCAGCTTAGGGGGCTCGGTGCGCACCGGGGAGCTGTTTTTT
D: TRBD1; V: TRBV6-5; size: NA; J: TRBJ1-1; CDR3: CASSYATRGMNTEAFF; DNA: TGTGCCAGCAGTTACGCGACCAGGGGGATGAACACTGAAGCTTTCTTT